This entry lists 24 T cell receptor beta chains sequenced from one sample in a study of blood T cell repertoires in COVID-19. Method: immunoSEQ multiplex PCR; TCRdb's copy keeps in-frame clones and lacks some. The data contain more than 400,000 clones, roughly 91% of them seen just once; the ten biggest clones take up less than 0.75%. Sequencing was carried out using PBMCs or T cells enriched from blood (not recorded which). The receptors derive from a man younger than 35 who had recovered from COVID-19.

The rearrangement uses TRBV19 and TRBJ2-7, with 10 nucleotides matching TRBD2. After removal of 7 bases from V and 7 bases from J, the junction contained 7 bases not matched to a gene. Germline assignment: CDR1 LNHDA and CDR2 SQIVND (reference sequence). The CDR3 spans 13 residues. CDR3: CASTTSGIGEQYF. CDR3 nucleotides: TGTGCCAGTACAACTAGCGGGATAGGGGAGCAGTACTTC. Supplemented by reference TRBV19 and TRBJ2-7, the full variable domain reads DGGITQSPKYLFRKEGQNVTLSCEQNLNHDAMYWYRQDPGQGLRLIYYSQIVNDFQKGDIAEGYSVSREKKESFPLTVTSAQKNPTAFYLCASTTSGIGEQYFGPGTRLTVT.

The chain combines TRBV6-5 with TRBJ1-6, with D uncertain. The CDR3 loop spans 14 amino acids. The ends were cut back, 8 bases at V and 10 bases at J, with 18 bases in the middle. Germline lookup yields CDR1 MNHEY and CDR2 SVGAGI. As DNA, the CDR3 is TGTGCCAGCTGGACTCGTCAATCGGCGTCACCCCTCCACTTT. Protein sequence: CASWTRQSASPLHF.

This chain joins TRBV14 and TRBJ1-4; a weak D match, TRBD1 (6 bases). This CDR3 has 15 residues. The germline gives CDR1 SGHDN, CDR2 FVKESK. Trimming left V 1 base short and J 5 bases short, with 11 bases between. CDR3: CASSQGGTRNEKLFF. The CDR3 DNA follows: TGTGCCAGCAGCCAAGGGGGGACAAGGAATGAAAAACTGTTTTTT. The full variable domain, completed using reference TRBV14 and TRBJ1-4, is EAGVTQFPSHSVIEKGQTVTLRCDPISGHDNLYWYRRVMGKEIKFLLHFVKESKQDESGMPNNRFLAERTGGTYSTLKVQPAELEDSGVYFCASSQGGTRNEKLFFGSGTQLSVL.

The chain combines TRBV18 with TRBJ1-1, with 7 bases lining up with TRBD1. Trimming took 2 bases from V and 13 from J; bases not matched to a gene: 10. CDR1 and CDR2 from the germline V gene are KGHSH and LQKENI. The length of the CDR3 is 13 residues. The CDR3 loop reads CASSPKQGTLIFF. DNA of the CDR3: TGTGCCAGCTCACCAAAACAGGGGACCCTTATTTTCTTT. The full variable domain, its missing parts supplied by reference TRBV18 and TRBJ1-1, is NAGVMQNPRHLVRRRGQEARLRCSPMKGHSHVYWYRQLPEEGLKFMVYLQKENIIDESGMPKERFSAEFPKEGPSILRIQQVVRGDSAAYFCASSPKQGTLIFFGQGTRLTVV.

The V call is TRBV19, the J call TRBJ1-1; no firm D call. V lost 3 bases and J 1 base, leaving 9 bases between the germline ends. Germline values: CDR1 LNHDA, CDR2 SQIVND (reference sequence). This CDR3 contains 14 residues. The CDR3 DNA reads TGTGCCAGTAGTATGAGGGAGGGGAACACTGAAGCTTTCTTT. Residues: CASSMREGNTEAFF.

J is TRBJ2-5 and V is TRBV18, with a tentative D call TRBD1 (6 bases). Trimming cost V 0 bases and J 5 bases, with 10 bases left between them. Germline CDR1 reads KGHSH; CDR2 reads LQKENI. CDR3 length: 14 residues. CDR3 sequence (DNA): TGTGCCAGCTCACCACCCTCTAGGGGGGAGACCCAGTACTTC. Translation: CASSPPSRGETQYF.

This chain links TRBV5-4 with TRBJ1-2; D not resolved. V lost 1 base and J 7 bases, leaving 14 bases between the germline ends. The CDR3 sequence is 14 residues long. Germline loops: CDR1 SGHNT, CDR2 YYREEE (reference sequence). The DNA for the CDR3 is TGTGCCAGCAGCTTGACGGGAGTTTTCTCTGGCTACACCTTC. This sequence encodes CASSLTGVFSGYTF.

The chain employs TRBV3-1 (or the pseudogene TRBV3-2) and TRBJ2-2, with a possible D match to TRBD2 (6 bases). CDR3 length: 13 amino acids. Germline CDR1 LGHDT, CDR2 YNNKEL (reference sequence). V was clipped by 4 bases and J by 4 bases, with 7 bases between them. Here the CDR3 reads CASSPGVTGELFF. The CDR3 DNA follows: TGTGCCAGCAGCCCGGGGGTCACCGGGGAGCTGTTTTTT.

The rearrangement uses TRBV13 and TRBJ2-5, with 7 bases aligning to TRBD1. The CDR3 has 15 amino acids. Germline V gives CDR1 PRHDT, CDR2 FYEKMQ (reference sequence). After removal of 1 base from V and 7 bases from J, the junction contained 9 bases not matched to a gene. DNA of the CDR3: TGTGCCAGCAGCTTAGCCCGGGACAGCCCATGGACCCAGTACTTC. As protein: CASSLARDSPWTQYF.

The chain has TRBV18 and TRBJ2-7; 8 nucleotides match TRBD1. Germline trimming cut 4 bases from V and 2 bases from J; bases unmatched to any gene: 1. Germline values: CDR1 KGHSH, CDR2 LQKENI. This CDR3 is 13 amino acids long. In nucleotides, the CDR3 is TGTGCCAGCTCACGGGACAGGACCTACGAGCAGTACTTC. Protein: CASSRDRTYEQYF. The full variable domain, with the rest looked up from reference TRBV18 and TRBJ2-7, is NAGVMQNPRHLVRRRGQEARLRCSPMKGHSHVYWYRQLPEEGLKFMVYLQKENIIDESGMPKERFSAEFPKEGPSILRIQQVVRGDSAAYFCASSRDRTYEQYFGPGTRLTVT.

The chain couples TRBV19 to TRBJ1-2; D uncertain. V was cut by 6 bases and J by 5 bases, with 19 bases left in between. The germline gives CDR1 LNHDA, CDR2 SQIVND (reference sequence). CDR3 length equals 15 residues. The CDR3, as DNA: TGTGCCAGTAGCAAAGGAGGACCGCACTTATATGGCTACACCTTC. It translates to CASSKGGPHLYGYTF.

The CDR3, as DNA: TGTGCCAGTAAGCGGGGGGGCTTCGAGCAGTACTTC. Protein: CASKRGGFEQYF. The chain has TRBV6-5 and TRBJ2-7, with TRBD2 matching over 10 bases. Trimming removed 9 bases from V and 6 bases from J; junction bases left unmatched: 5. This CDR3 region has 12 residues. Per the germline V gene, CDR1 is MNHEY and CDR2 is SVGAGI.

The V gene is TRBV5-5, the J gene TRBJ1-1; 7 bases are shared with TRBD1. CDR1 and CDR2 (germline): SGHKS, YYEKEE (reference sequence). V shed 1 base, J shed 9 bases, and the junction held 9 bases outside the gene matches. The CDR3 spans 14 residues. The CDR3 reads CASSLLPGQEQAFF. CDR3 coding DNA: TGTGCCAGCAGCTTGCTTCCAGGACAGGAACAAGCTTTCTTT.

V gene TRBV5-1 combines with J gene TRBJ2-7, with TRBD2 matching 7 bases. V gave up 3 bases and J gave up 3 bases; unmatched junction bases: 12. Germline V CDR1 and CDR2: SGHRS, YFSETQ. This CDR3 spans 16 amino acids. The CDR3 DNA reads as TGCGCCAGCAGCTCAAGGGGCTCGGGGACTAACTACGAGCAGTACTTC. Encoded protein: CASSSRGSGTNYEQYF. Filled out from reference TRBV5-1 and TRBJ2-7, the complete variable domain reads KAGVTQTPRYLIKTRGQQVTLSCSPISGHRSVSWYQQTPGQGLQFLFEYFSETQRNKGNFPGRFSGRQFSNSRSEMNVSTLELGDSALYLCASSSRGSGTNYEQYFGPGTRLTVT.

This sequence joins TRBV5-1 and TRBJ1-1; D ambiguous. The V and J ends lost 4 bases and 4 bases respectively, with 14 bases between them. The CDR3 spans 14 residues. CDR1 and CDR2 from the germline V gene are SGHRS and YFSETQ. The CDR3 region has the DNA TGCGCCAGCAGCCCTGACACCGAGGGCACTGAAGCTTTCTTT. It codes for CASSPDTEGTEAFF.

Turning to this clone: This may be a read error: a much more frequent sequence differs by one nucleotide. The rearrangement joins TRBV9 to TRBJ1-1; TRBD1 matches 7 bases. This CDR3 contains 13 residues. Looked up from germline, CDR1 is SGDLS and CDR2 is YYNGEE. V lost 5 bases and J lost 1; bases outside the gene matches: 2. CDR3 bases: TGTGCCAGCAGGGGACAGACGAACACTGAAGCTTTCTTT. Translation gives CASRGQTNTEAFF.

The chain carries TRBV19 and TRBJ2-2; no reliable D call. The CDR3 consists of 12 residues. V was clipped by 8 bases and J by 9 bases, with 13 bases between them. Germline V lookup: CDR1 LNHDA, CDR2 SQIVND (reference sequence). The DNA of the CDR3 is TGTGCCAGTTCTAAGGAGCTTAGGGAGCTGTTTTTT. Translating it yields CASSKELRELFF.

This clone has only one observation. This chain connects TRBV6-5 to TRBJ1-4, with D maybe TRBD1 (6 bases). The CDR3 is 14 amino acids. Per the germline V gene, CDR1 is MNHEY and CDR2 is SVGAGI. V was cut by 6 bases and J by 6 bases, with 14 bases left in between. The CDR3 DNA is TGTGCCAGCAGCCTTACAGGGATCCATGAAAAACTGTTTTTT. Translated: CASSLTGIHEKLFF.

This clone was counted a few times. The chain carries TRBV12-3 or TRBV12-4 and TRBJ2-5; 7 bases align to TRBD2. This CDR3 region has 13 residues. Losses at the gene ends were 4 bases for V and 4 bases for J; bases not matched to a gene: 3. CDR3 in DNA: TGTGCCAGCAGTTCCTTAGCGGGAGAGACCCAGTACTTC. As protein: CASSSLAGETQYF.

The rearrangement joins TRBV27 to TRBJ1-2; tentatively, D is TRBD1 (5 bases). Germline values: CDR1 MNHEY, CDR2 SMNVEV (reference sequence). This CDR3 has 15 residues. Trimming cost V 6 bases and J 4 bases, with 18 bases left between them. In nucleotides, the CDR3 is TGTGCCAGCAGCCCCACGGTAACCAGGGTCTATGGCTACACCTTC. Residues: CASSPTVTRVYGYTF.

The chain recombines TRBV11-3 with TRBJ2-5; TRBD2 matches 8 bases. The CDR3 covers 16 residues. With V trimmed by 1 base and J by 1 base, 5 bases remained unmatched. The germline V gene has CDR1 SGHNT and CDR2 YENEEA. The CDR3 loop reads CASSLVRGGLQETQYF. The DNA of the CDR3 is TGTGCCAGCAGCTTAGTACGGGGGGGCCTCCAAGAGACCCAGTACTTC.

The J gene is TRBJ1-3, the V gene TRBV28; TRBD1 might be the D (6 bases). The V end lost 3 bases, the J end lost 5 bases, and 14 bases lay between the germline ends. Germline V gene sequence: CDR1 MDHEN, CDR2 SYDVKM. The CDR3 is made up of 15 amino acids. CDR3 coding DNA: TGTGCCAGCAGTTTCAAGGGGGTTATTCGAAACACCATATATTTT. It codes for CASSFKGVIRNTIYF.

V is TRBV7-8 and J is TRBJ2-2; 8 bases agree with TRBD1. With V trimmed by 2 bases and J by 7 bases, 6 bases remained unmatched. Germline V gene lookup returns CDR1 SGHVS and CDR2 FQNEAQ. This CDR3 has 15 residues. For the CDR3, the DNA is TGTGCCAGCAGCTTACTCGGGACAGGTGACGGGGAGCTGTTTTTT. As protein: CASSLLGTGDGELFF. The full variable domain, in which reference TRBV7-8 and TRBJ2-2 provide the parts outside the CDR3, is GAGVSQSPRYKVAKRGQDVALRCDPISGHVSLFWYQQALGQGPEFLTYFQNEAQLDKSGLPSDRFFAERPEGSVSTLKIQRTQQEDSAVYLCASSLLGTGDGELFFGEGSRLTVL.

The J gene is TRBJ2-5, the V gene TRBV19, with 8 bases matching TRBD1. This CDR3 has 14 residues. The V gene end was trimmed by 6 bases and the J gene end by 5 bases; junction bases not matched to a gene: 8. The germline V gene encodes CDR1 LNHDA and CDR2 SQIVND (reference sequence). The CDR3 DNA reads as TGTGCCAGTAGCCCGACAGGGGTGGCGGAGACCCAGTACTTC. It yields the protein CASSPTGVAETQYF. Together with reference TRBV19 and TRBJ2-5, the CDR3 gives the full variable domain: DGGITQSPKYLFRKEGQNVTLSCEQNLNHDAMYWYRQDPGQGLRLIYYSQIVNDFQKGDIAEGYSVSREKKESFPLTVTSAQKNPTAFYLCASSPTGVAETQYFGPGTRLLVL.